What follows are 26 T cell receptor beta chains derived from one specimen sequenced in a study of T cell clones after liver transplantation. Here immunoSEQ multiplex PCR was the method, and the copy in TCRdb shows in-frame clones only, minus some. This table holds 50,000 to 60,000 clones, around 70% found once. This specimen consisted of CD4+ T cells from blood, obtained at the 22-month timepoint. The receptors shown here come from a human patient who received a liver transplant. The T cells may come from the graft donor.

The chain recombines TRBV11-2 with TRBJ1-5; D remains unclear. Trimming pared 5 bases from V and 0 bases from J, leaving 5 bases between. CDR1 is SGHAT and CDR2 is FQNNGV in the germline V gene. CDR3 length: 13 residues. Here the CDR3 reads CASSLDSNQPQHF. CDR3 nucleotides: TGTGCCAGCAGCCTGGATAGCAATCAGCCCCAGCATTTT.

The genes are TRBV2 and TRBJ2-1, with TRBD1 identical over 8 bases. This CDR3 has 15 amino acids. The trim removed 3 bases at V and 0 bases at J, leaving 1 base unmatched. Per germline, CDR1 SNHLY and CDR2 FYNNEI. This chain's CDR3 is CASSDDRGSYNEQFF. In DNA, the CDR3 is TGTGCCAGCAGTGATGACAGGGGCTCCTACAATGAGCAGTTCTTC.

This chain links TRBV6-5 with TRBJ2-7, with 10 bases fitting TRBD1. This CDR3 region has 15 residues. Looked up from germline, CDR1 is MNHEY and CDR2 is SVGAGI. Losses at the gene ends were 6 bases for V and 9 bases for J; bases not matched to a gene: 14. This chain's CDR3 is CASSSTGQGVGTQYF. CDR3 in DNA: TGTGCCAGCAGCTCCACTGGACAGGGGGTGGGAACGCAGTACTTC.

This clone was detected only a few times. The chain joins TRBV6-1 to TRBJ1-2; D is unclear. Trimming shortened V by 3 bases and J by 4 bases, and 9 bases separated the two germline ends. The CDR3 totals 13 residues. Germline loops: CDR1 MNHNS, CDR2 SASEGT. The CDR3 sequence: CASSDLDSYGYTF. CDR3 coding DNA: TGTGCCAGCAGTGACCTCGATAGCTATGGCTACACCTTC.

The chain links TRBV2 to TRBJ2-5, with TRBD1 matching over 12 bases. Germline loops: CDR1 SNHLY, CDR2 FYNNEI. The V and J ends lost 6 bases and 5 bases, in that order; junction bases with no gene match: 10. CDR3 length: 16 residues. The CDR3 spells CASRRPGTGGEETQYF. Here the CDR3 DNA reads TGTGCCAGCAGGAGGCCCGGGACAGGGGGCGAGGAGACCCAGTACTTC.

This clone was found a few times. This sequence joins TRBV9 and TRBJ1-2; D perhaps matches TRBD1 (6 bases). Trimming cost V 0 bases and J 6 bases, with 12 bases left between them. This CDR3 has 14 amino acids. Germline assignment: CDR1 SGDLS and CDR2 YYNGEE. CDR3 residues: CASSVDTGIHGYTF. As DNA, the CDR3 is TGTGCCAGCAGCGTAGATACAGGGATCCATGGCTACACCTTC.

The rearrangement uses TRBV10-2 and TRBJ1-5, with 7 bases identical to TRBD1. Trimming removed 4 bases from V and 4 bases from J; junction bases left unmatched: 1. Germline V gene sequence: CDR1 WSHSY, CDR2 SAAADI. The CDR3 extends over 13 amino acids. Here the CDR3 reads CASSVQGNQPQHF. The CDR3 nucleotides read TGCGCCAGCAGTGTACAGGGGAATCAGCCCCAGCATTTT.

The chain combines TRBV9 with TRBJ2-7; tentative D call: TRBD2 (6 bases). Germline V gene sequence: CDR1 SGDLS, CDR2 YYNGEE. The CDR3 spans 15 residues. V was shortened by 3 bases and J by 6 bases, with 19 bases between the two germline ends. DNA for the CDR3: TGTGCCAGCAGCGAATCGGGAGACAGTTTCGGCGAGCAGTACTTC. Translated: CASSESGDSFGEQYF.

In its sample, this clone ranks as medium-sized. The CDR3 reads CASSERGPNYGYTF. The CDR3 DNA reads as TGTGCCAGCAGTGAAAGGGGCCCAAACTATGGCTACACCTTC. V and J are TRBV2 and TRBJ1-2; possible D gene TRBD1, 5 bases. Looked up from germline, CDR1 is SNHLY and CDR2 is FYNNEI. The CDR3 loop spans 14 amino acids. With 2 bases removed from V and 2 bases from J, the gap between germline ends came to 9 bases.

The rearrangement joins TRBV7-2 to TRBJ2-3; D possibly matches TRBD1 or TRBD2 (5 bases each). Trimming shortened V by 7 bases and J by 2 bases, and 13 bases separated the two germline ends. Germline V lookup: CDR1 SGHTA, CDR2 FQGNSA. CDR3 length: 14 residues. The CDR3 reads CASTRDVATDTQYF. CDR3 nucleotides: TGTGCCAGCACCCGGGACGTAGCCACAGATACGCAGTATTTT.

The chain employs TRBV7-2 and TRBJ2-7; TRBD2 agrees at 10 bases. With 0 bases clipped from V and 4 bases from J, the junction kept 6 bases outside the gene matches. This CDR3 comprises 16 residues. In germline, CDR1 is SGHTA, CDR2 FQGNSA. Here the CDR3 DNA reads TGTGCCAGCAGCTTAGCGTTAGCGGGGGGTGCTTACGAGCAGTACTTC. This gives the protein CASSLALAGGAYEQYF.

This sequence joins TRBV2 and TRBJ2-1; the match to TRBD1 covers 9 bases. Germline V gives CDR1 SNHLY, CDR2 FYNNEI. The CDR3 contains 14 residues. Trimming took 6 bases from V and 6 from J; bases not matched to a gene: 6. CDR3 in amino acids: CASRGTGSGNEQFF. DNA for the CDR3: TGTGCCAGCAGAGGGACAGGGTCGGGCAATGAGCAGTTCTTC.

There are a few counts of this clone. The V and J genes are TRBV6-1 and TRBJ1-2; tentative D call: TRBD1 (6 bases). The germline CDR1 and CDR2 sequences are MNHNS and SASEGT. V was cut by 10 bases and J by 4 bases, with 19 bases left in between. The CDR3 runs 14 residues. The CDR3 DNA follows: TGTGCCATCAACCTCGACAGGAGCCTCTATGGCTACACCTTC. The encoded protein is CAINLDRSLYGYTF.

V and J are TRBV5-8 and TRBJ2-1; D gene unclear. The CDR3 has 14 amino acids. Germline CDR1 SGHTS, CDR2 YDEGEE. Trimming took 1 base from V and 5 from J, leaving 10 bases between them. The CDR3 is CASSLHSLHNEQFF. The CDR3, as DNA: TGTGCCAGCAGCTTGCACAGTTTGCACAATGAGCAGTTCTTC.

This clone has just a few counts. This chain uses TRBV18 with TRBJ1-3, with 10 bases matching TRBD1. Germline CDR1 KGHSH, CDR2 LQKENI. V was pared by 3 bases and J by 0 bases, with 5 bases of the junction left unmatched. The CDR3 covers 17 residues. This CDR3 reads CASSPGDRGSSGNTIYF. CDR3 in DNA: TGTGCCAGCTCACCCGGGGACAGGGGATCCTCTGGAAACACCATATATTTT.

This chain connects TRBV6-1 to TRBJ2-7; possibly TRBD2 for D (7 bases). The CDR3 runs to 14 residues. V lost 4 bases to trimming and J lost 7 bases, with 17 bases between them. Germline-derived CDR1 and CDR2 are MNHNS and SASEGT. The CDR3 DNA follows: TGTGCCAGCAGTGTAGGTGGGGGGGCAGGTGAGCAGTACTTC. It encodes CASSVGGGAGEQYF.

A few counts support this clone. The rearrangement joins TRBV19 to TRBJ1-1; 8 nucleotides match TRBD1. V dropped 8 bases and J dropped 5; count of bases not matched to a gene: 10. Germline CDR1 reads LNHDA; CDR2 reads SQIVND (reference sequence). This CDR3 comprises 14 residues. The CDR3 protein is CASRIQGARTEAFF. As DNA, the CDR3 is TGTGCCAGTCGGATTCAGGGGGCGCGGACTGAAGCTTTCTTT.

This rearrangement joins TRBV7-8 to TRBJ2-3; 7 nucleotides match TRBD1. CDR3 length equals 15 residues. The V gene end was trimmed by 4 bases and the J gene end by 2 bases; junction bases not matched to a gene: 6. CDR1 is SGHVS, CDR2 FQNEAQ, per germline. The DNA of the CDR3 is TGTGCCAGCAGCTCAGACAGGGTGGTCACAGATACGCAGTATTTT. Protein product: CASSSDRVVTDTQYF. Variable domain in full (rest from reference TRBV7-8 and TRBJ2-3): GAGVSQSPRYKVAKRGQDVALRCDPISGHVSLFWYQQALGQGPEFLTYFQNEAQLDKSGLPSDRFFAERPEGSVSTLKIQRTQQEDSAVYLCASSSDRVVTDTQYFGPGTRLTVL.

CDR3 nucleotide sequence: TGTGCCAGCAGTGTTGAGTTCTCTGGGGCCAACGTCCTGACTTTC. Translation gives CASSVEFSGANVLTF. The chain recombines TRBV6-4 with TRBJ2-6; no clear D gene. This CDR3 is built from 15 residues. CDR1 and CDR2 from the germline V gene are MRHNA and SNTAGT. Trimming cost V 4 bases and J 0 bases, with 7 bases left between them.

This chain joins TRBV29-1 and TRBJ1-1; D perhaps matches TRBD1 (5 bases). The CDR3 extends over 14 amino acids. The germline V gene encodes CDR1 SQVTM and CDR2 ANQGSEA. V was cut by 3 bases and J by 4 bases, with 15 bases left in between. This CDR3 reads CSVEVGGGSTEAFF. CDR3 in DNA: TGCAGCGTTGAGGTCGGCGGGGGGAGCACTGAAGCTTTCTTT.

About this clone: Within the sample, other DNA sequences also encode this same CDR3. J is TRBJ2-5 and V is TRBV7-2; D remains unclear. This CDR3 comprises 12 residues. CDR1 is SGHTA and CDR2 is FQGNSA in the germline V gene. V lost 5 bases and J lost 2, with 6 bases in between. The chain's CDR3 is CASSPAQETQYF. In DNA form, the CDR3 reads TGTGCCAGCAGCCCTGCTCAAGAGACCCAGTACTTC.

As DNA, the CDR3 is TGTGCCAGCAGTTCGTCGTCGTGGGGCAATCAGCCCCAGCATTTT. Encoded protein: CASSSSSWGNQPQHF. The chain uses TRBV6-5 and TRBJ1-5, with no clear D. The CDR3 runs to 15 residues. The V end was cut by 4 bases, the J end by 2 bases, with 12 bases between. Germline V gene sequence: CDR1 MNHEY, CDR2 SVGAGI.

V usage is TRBV7-2 and J usage is TRBJ2-3, with D unresolved. V lost 1 base and J 2 bases, leaving 10 bases between the germline ends. Germline lookup yields CDR1 SGHTA and CDR2 FQGNSA. The CDR3 length is 15 residues. CDR3 sequence (DNA): TGTGCCAGCAGCTTAGGGCAGCCCGACACAGATACGCAGTATTTT. This sequence encodes CASSLGQPDTDTQYF. The complete variable domain, with remaining parts taken from reference TRBV7-2 and TRBJ2-3, reads GAGVSQSPSNKVTEKGKDVELRCDPISGHTALYWYRQSLGQGLEFLIYFQGNSAPDKSGLPSDRFSAERTGGSVSTLTIQRTQQEDSAVYLCASSLGQPDTDTQYFGPGTRLTVL.

The genes are TRBV29-1 and TRBJ1-1; 7 bases match TRBD1. V lost 7 bases to trimming and J lost 0 bases; unmatched junction nucleotides: 5. From germline, CDR1 is SQVTM and CDR2 ANQGSEA. The length of the CDR3 is 13 residues. CDR3 sequence (DNA): TGCAGCGGCGGGACAGCCTTGAACACTGAAGCTTTCTTT. It codes for CSGGTALNTEAFF.

The rearrangement uses TRBV7-2 and TRBJ2-2; D call uncertain. Between the trimmed V and J ends, which lost 2 bases and 4 bases, there was a span of 8 bases. This CDR3 contains 14 residues. CDR1 is SGHTA and CDR2 is FQGNSA in the germline V gene. As DNA, the CDR3 is TGTGCCAGCAGCTTACTTCCAGTCACCGGGGAGCTGTTTTTT. The encoded protein is CASSLLPVTGELFF.

The chain has TRBV7-8 and TRBJ2-3, with 11 bases fitting TRBD2. Trimming took 5 bases from V and 0 from J; bases not matched to a gene: 4. The germline V gene has CDR1 SGHVS and CDR2 FQNEAQ. The CDR3 runs to 16 residues. The CDR3 DNA reads as TGTGCCAGCAGCCTACTAGCGGGGGCTAGCACAGATACGCAGTATTTT. As protein: CASSLLAGASTDTQYF. Together with reference TRBV7-8 and TRBJ2-3, the CDR3 gives the full variable domain: GAGVSQSPRYKVAKRGQDVALRCDPISGHVSLFWYQQALGQGPEFLTYFQNEAQLDKSGLPSDRFFAERPEGSVSTLKIQRTQQEDSAVYLCASSLLAGASTDTQYFGPGTRLTVL.